This TCR beta chain emerged from a study of blood T cell repertoires in COVID-19. Study at large: Collection of acute and convalescent COVID-19 samples took place in the United States, Italy and Spain. T cells, B-cell-depleted T cells, or PBMCs provided the cDNA or gDNA that served as material.

As originally analysed: How many nucleated cells were present was estimated from reference gene primer amplification. The table came from immunoSEQ multiplex PCR; TCRdb's copy has only in-frame clones and leaves some out. D and trimming come from the DNA, and the V and J calls and clone size come from that table. The data contain under 150,000 clones, under 85% of them singletons. This CDR3 contains 14 residues. Trimming took off 1 base at V and 6 bases at J, with 10 bases between the two ends. In germline, CDR1 is LGHNA, CDR2 YNFKEQ. The clonotype was recovered from a man in his forties with active or convalescent COVID-19. The chain employs TRBV4-2 and TRBJ1-3; D is undetermined. Sample: peripheral blood. CDR3 amino acids: CASSQGGVPNTIYF. The CDR3 DNA follows: TGTGCCAGCAGCCAAGGGGGAGTCCCAAACACCATATATTTT.